Presented here are 7 T cell receptor beta chains from one specimen sequenced in a study of regulatory T cells in long-lasting Graves disease (dated by TCRdb to 2020 to 2022). Preparation of the library involved multiplex PCR. The sequencer was an Illumina HiSeq 4000. To build TCR beta libraries, CDR3 regions were amplified by Arm-PCR using iRepertoire HTBI primers. TCRdb itself trimmed the public reads at Q25 with fastp, ran MiXCR and retained productive beta chains. Each entry merges the rows of one CDR3 protein and shows their most common DNA and genes. For this sample the table gives about 620,000 distinct CDR3 sequences, of which approximately 15% were detected only once. 15% to 20% of the sample rests with the top ten. This specimen's time point label, interpreted: newly diagnosed GD, antithyroid drugs for less than 3 months. RNA was extracted from PBMCs in TRIzol for both TCR sequencing and RNA sequencing.

Separately, the same data were catalogued under a study of T cells in Graves' hyperthyroidism and ophthalmopathy.

The sequencing here drew on peripheral blood mononuclear cells (PBMCs), taken at new diagnosis, from a patient treated with antithyroid drugs. Source of these receptors: a woman in her 30s with Graves disease. Donor details come from another sample of the same person, matched by shared clones.

This clonotype has more than one count but fewer than ten. The chain joins TRBV27 to TRBJ1-2; D perhaps matches TRBD1 (5 bases). The CDR3 length is 16 residues. Per germline, CDR1 MNHEY and CDR2 SMNVEV (reference sequence). Trimming cost V 5 bases and J 5 bases, with 21 bases left between them. The CDR3 reads CASSPMQGPSLYGYTF. For the CDR3, the DNA is TGTGCCAGCAGTCCAATGCAGGGCCCGAGCCTTTATGGCTACACCTTC.

In regard to this clonotype: One end of the junction varies from germline; a read error may be responsible. V usage is TRBV30 and J usage is TRBJ1-2; a possible D gene is TRBD1 (5 bases). The CDR3 has 14 amino acids. Germline lookup yields CDR1 GTSNPN and CDR2 SVGIG (reference sequence). The CDR3 DNA reads TGTGCCCGGAGTGTAGTTGACAGCTTCGGAGGCTACACCTTC. Protein sequence: CARSVVDSFGGYTF. Variable domain in full (rest from reference TRBV30 and TRBJ1-2): SQTIHQWPATLVQPVGSPLSLECTVEGTSNPNLYWYRQAAGRGLQLLFYSVGIGQISSEVPQNLSASRPQDRQFILSSKKLLLSDSGFYLCARSVVDSFGGYTFGSGTRLTVV.

The rearrangement joins TRBV18 to TRBJ2-2; a possible D gene is TRBD2 (5 bases). V was pared by 4 bases and J by 7 bases, with 13 bases between. The CDR3 contains 14 residues. Looked up from germline, CDR1 is KGHSH and CDR2 is LQKENI. The chain's CDR3 is CASSLFGDLGELFF. CDR3 sequence (DNA): TGTGCCAGCTCACTCTTCGGGGATCTCGGGGAGCTGTTTTTT.

Details on this clonotype: A much larger clone differs by one base, so this may be a read error. The chain links TRBV28 to TRBJ2-5; TRBD1 agrees at 7 bases. This CDR3 region has 13 residues. Trimming cost V 6 bases and J 11 bases; bases outside gene matches: 12. Germline V lookup: CDR1 MDHEN, CDR2 SYDVKM. CDR3 nucleotide sequence: TGTGCCAGCAGACTCGAAGGGGGCATTGAGCAGTACTTC. This translates into CASRLEGGIEQYF.

The chain carries TRBV6-2 or TRBV6-3 and TRBJ2-3; D gene ambiguous. Trimming left V 5 bases short and J 4 bases short, with 7 bases between. The CDR3 has 12 amino acids. The germline V gene encodes CDR1 MNHEY and CDR2 SVGEGT. The CDR3 DNA sequence: TGTGCCAGCAGTGGTAACTCAGATACGCAGTATTTT. As protein: CASSGNSDTQYF.

The rearrangement joins TRBV14 to TRBJ2-1; TRBD1 or TRBD2 may be the D gene (5 bases each). Germline CDR1 is SGHDN and CDR2 is FVKESK. The germline V and J ends were trimmed by 1 base and 7 bases, with 14 bases remaining between them. The CDR3 is 15 amino acids. For the CDR3, the DNA is TGTGCCAGCAGCCAAGTAATCCTCGGGACGAATGAGCAGTTCTTC. Amino acid sequence: CASSQVILGTNEQFF.

This clonotype was seen many times. This chain connects TRBV6-1 to TRBJ2-3, with a weak D call TRBD2 (6 bases). This CDR3 contains 12 residues. CDR1 and CDR2 from the germline V gene are MNHNS and SASEGT. The V end was cut by 10 bases, the J end by 2 bases, with 10 bases between. DNA for the CDR3: TGTGCCACCCGGGGGTACACAGATACGCAGTATTTT. Translated: CATRGYTDTQYF.